This passage covers 27 T cell receptor beta chains from one sample sequenced in a study of Tregs in tolerant kidney transplant recipients. Assay: immunoSEQ multiplex PCR; the TCRdb copy retains only in-frame clones and omits some. This sample has approximately 98,000 clones, with nearly 90% found just once. The source was CD4+ T cells from blood, collected before the transplant. The receptors stem from a human donor who received a combined kidney and bone marrow transplant.

This chain connects TRBV28 to TRBJ2-4, with 8 positions matching TRBD2. CDR1 and CDR2 (germline): MDHEN, SYDVKM. V lost 3 bases and J lost 0; bases outside the gene matches: 4. The CDR3 is 16 residues long. CDR3 sequence reads: CASSFSGRGAKNIQYF. CDR3 sequence (DNA): TGTGCCAGCAGTTTTTCCGGGAGGGGAGCCAAAAACATTCAGTACTTC.

The chain is built from TRBV5-4 and TRBJ1-4; 9 bases match TRBD1. Trimming removed 0 bases from V and 6 bases from J; junction bases left unmatched: 3. CDR1 and CDR2 (germline): SGHNT, YYREEE (reference sequence). The CDR3 totals 15 residues. Here the CDR3 reads CASSLDRQGDEKLFF. In DNA, the CDR3 is TGTGCCAGCAGCTTGGATCGACAGGGGGATGAAAAACTGTTTTTT.

The CDR3: CASSLGRNYGYTF. CDR3 DNA sequence: TGTGCCAGCAGTTTAGGTCGGAACTATGGCTACACCTTC. This chain links TRBV28 with TRBJ1-2; D gene uncertain. CDR3 length: 13 residues. From germline, CDR1 is MDHEN and CDR2 SYDVKM. V dropped 2 bases and J dropped 2 bases, with 6 bases sitting between them.

The rearrangement uses TRBV5-8 and TRBJ1-4; D unresolved. There are 14 residues in the CDR3. Germline-derived CDR1 and CDR2 are SGHTS and YDEGEE. With 1 base removed from V and 7 bases from J, the gap between germline ends came to 11 bases. For the CDR3, the DNA is TGTGCCAGCAGCTTGTACGGAGTAGGTGAAAAACTGTTTTTT. Its translation: CASSLYGVGEKLFF.

This chain connects TRBV28 to TRBJ1-2, with D perhaps TRBD1 (5 bases). From germline, CDR1 is MDHEN and CDR2 SYDVKM. V lost 7 bases and J 4 bases, leaving 22 bases between the germline ends. CDR3 length: 16 amino acids. CDR3 nucleotides: TGTGCCAGCACCATCGGAACCCGGGGGAAGATCTATGGCTACACCTTC. Amino acids: CASTIGTRGKIYGYTF.

The sample holds one count of this clone. The V and J genes are TRBV5-1 and TRBJ2-7; D possibly corresponds to TRBD2 (5 bases). From germline, CDR1 is SGHRS and CDR2 YFSETQ. This CDR3 contains 13 residues. V dropped 2 bases and J dropped 5 bases, with 11 bases sitting between them. For the CDR3, the DNA is TGCGCCAGCAGCTTCAAGGGAGTCGACGAGCAGTACTTC. This sequence encodes CASSFKGVDEQYF.

The rearrangement joins TRBV6-5 to TRBJ1-5, with TRBD1 matching over 8 bases. V gave up 4 bases and J gave up 4 bases; unmatched junction bases: 9. From germline, CDR1 is MNHEY and CDR2 SVGAGI. CDR3 length: 16 residues. The CDR3 bases are TGTGCCAGCAGTTCCACAGGGGGTATGAGGAATCAGCCCCAGCATTTT. As protein: CASSSTGGMRNQPQHF.

The CDR3 sequence is CASSFTSGYYEQYF. The DNA of the CDR3 is TGTGCCAGCAGTTTCACTAGCGGATACTACGAGCAGTACTTC. V gene TRBV27 combines with J gene TRBJ2-7; 8 positions match TRBD2. The CDR3 covers 14 residues. The J segment lost 3 bases and the V segment lost 3 bases, leaving 4 bases of the junction unmatched. CDR1 and CDR2 (germline): MNHEY, SMNVEV (reference sequence).

The rearrangement uses TRBV9 and TRBJ2-5; 9 positions agree with TRBD1. J was trimmed by 5 bases and V by 2 bases; bases with no gene match: 13. Per germline, CDR1 SGDLS and CDR2 YYNGEE. The CDR3 contains 17 residues. DNA for the CDR3: TGTGCCAGCAGCGTTCAACAGGGGGCGCGAATGGGGGAGACCCAGTACTTC. It translates to CASSVQQGARMGETQYF.

The rearrangement uses TRBV18 and TRBJ2-3; 8 bases align to TRBD2. The CDR3 extends over 16 amino acids. V was clipped by 0 bases and J by 1 base; unmatched bases: 3. CDR1 and CDR2 (germline): KGHSH, LQKENI. The CDR3 bases are TGTGCCAGCTCACCACCGGGACTAGAGGGCACAGATACGCAGTATTTT. This gives the protein CASSPPGLEGTDTQYF.

The V gene is TRBV5-1, the J gene TRBJ2-7; 7 bases are shared with TRBD1. V trimming: 0 bases; J trimming: 1 base; junction bases outside the gene matches: 10. Germline assignment: CDR1 SGHRS and CDR2 YFSETQ. The CDR3 loop spans 17 amino acids. For the CDR3, the DNA is TGCGCCAGCAGCTTGGAAGGGAAGGACAGGTGGTCCTACGAGCAGTACTTC. Protein sequence: CASSLEGKDRWSYEQYF. The variable domain in full, completed from reference TRBV5-1 and TRBJ2-7, reads KAGVTQTPRYLIKTRGQQVTLSCSPISGHRSVSWYQQTPGQGLQFLFEYFSETQRNKGNFPGRFSGRQFSNSRSEMNVSTLELGDSALYLCASSLEGKDRWSYEQYFGPGTRLTVT.

The chain joins TRBV7-2 to TRBJ2-5, with TRBD2 identical over 9 bases. The germline gives CDR1 SGHTA, CDR2 FQGNSA. CDR3 length: 17 residues. Germline trimming cut 5 bases from V and 5 bases from J; bases unmatched to any gene: 15. The CDR3 DNA follows: TGTGCCAGCAGCCCCCTATCGTTTAGCGGGAGCATGGAGACCCAGTACTTC. It is translated as CASSPLSFSGSMETQYF.

The V gene is TRBV5-1, the J gene TRBJ2-3; 8 bases match TRBD2. Per the germline V gene, CDR1 is SGHRS and CDR2 is YFSETQ. J gave up 1 base and V 0 bases, and 1 base lay outside the gene matches. The CDR3 totals 15 residues. CDR3 coding DNA: TGCGCCAGCAGCTTGGGAGCGGGGGGCACAGATACGCAGTATTTT. Protein sequence: CASSLGAGGTDTQYF.

The chain has TRBV28 and TRBJ1-4, with a possible D match to TRBD1 (6 bases). Per the germline V gene, CDR1 is MDHEN and CDR2 is SYDVKM. The ends were cut back, 6 bases at V and 1 base at J, with 24 bases in the middle. The CDR3 runs to 19 residues. The CDR3 loop is CASRRSGTRVRVTNEKLFF. CDR3 in DNA: TGTGCCAGCAGGAGATCCGGGACAAGGGTGCGGGTAACTAATGAAAAACTGTTTTTT.

J is TRBJ2-3 and V is TRBV5-1; 8 nucleotides agree with TRBD1. CDR1 is SGHRS, CDR2 YFSETQ, per germline. This CDR3 is 15 amino acids long. J lost 4 bases, V lost 4 bases, and 8 bases had no gene match. As DNA, the CDR3 is TGCGCCAGCAGCACGGGACAGGTAGGGGCAGATACGCAGTATTTT. Its protein is CASSTGQVGADTQYF.

V gene TRBV6-1 combines with J gene TRBJ2-7; the D gene is possibly TRBD1 (6 bases). The germline V gene has CDR1 MNHNS and CDR2 SASEGT. V was shortened by 4 bases and J by 3 bases, with 13 bases between the two germline ends. The CDR3 totals 14 residues. The CDR3 DNA reads TGTGCCAGCAGTGTAAACAGGGTTTACTACGAGCAGTACTTC. It codes for CASSVNRVYYEQYF.

This clone has only one observation. The J gene is TRBJ2-7, the V gene TRBV12-5, with 10 bases that match TRBD1. CDR1 LGHNT and CDR2 FRNRAP come from the germline V gene. V trimming: 3 bases; J trimming: 5 bases; junction bases outside the gene matches: 7. There are 15 residues in the CDR3. As DNA, the CDR3 is TGTGCTAGTGGTTTTACCGGGACAGGGGTCCACGAGCAGTACTTC. Its translation: CASGFTGTGVHEQYF.

This chain uses TRBV29-1 with TRBJ2-7; 10 bases match TRBD2. CDR3 length: 15 residues. V was pared by 0 bases and J by 6 bases, with 8 bases of the junction left unmatched. CDR1 and CDR2 from the germline V gene are SQVTM and ANQGSEA. The CDR3 reads CSVEDPSGRTGEQYF. The DNA for the CDR3 is TGCAGCGTTGAAGATCCTAGCGGGAGAACAGGCGAGCAGTACTTC.

The gene calls are TRBV13 and TRBJ2-3; 11 positions agree with TRBD2. The CDR3 is 16 residues long. With V trimmed by 3 bases and J by 2 bases, 4 bases remained unmatched. The germline gives CDR1 PRHDT, CDR2 FYEKMQ (reference sequence). CDR3 sequence (DNA): TGTGCCAGCAGCTTGCAGACTAGCGGGATCACAGATACGCAGTATTTT. It codes for CASSLQTSGITDTQYF.

The chain combines TRBV9 with TRBJ2-1; the match to TRBD2 covers 9 bases. The V gene end was trimmed by 4 bases and the J gene end by 7 bases; junction bases not matched to a gene: 9. The CDR3 sequence is 15 residues long. Germline V gene sequence: CDR1 SGDLS, CDR2 YYNGEE. For the CDR3, the DNA is TGTGCCAGCAGCCCCCCCGGGACTAGCAGAAATGAGCAGTTCTTC. Translation: CASSPPGTSRNEQFF.

This clone was seen a single time. The V and J genes are TRBV2 and TRBJ1-1, with D unresolved. Germline-derived CDR1 and CDR2 are SNHLY and FYNNEI. This CDR3 is built from 14 residues. V was trimmed by 3 bases and J by 1 base, leaving 9 bases between them. This CDR3 is CASSDRVANTEAFF. The CDR3, as DNA: TGTGCCAGCAGTGATCGAGTAGCGAACACTGAAGCTTTCTTT.

V gene TRBV15 combines with J gene TRBJ2-3, with TRBD1 as a possible D gene (5 bases). The V gene's germline CDR1 is LNHNV and CDR2 YYDKDF (reference sequence). The CDR3 is 18 residues long. Trimming took off 1 base at V and 3 bases at J, with 20 bases between the two ends. The CDR3 loop reads CATSRVRGPTFSTDTQYF. The CDR3 nucleotides are TGTGCCACCAGCAGAGTTAGGGGCCCCACATTCTCAACAGATACGCAGTATTTT.

The chain has TRBV30 and TRBJ2-2, with unresolved D. Deletions cut 3 bases from V and 6 bases from J, with 5 bases between. CDR1 GTSNPN and CDR2 SVGIG come from the germline V gene (reference sequence). This CDR3 region has 11 residues. The CDR3 here is CAWRGAGELFF. CDR3 nucleotide sequence: TGTGCCTGGAGGGGCGCCGGGGAGCTGTTTTTT. Filled out from reference TRBV30 and TRBJ2-2, the complete variable domain reads SQTIHQWPATLVQPVGSPLSLECTVEGTSNPNLYWYRQAAGRGLQLLFYSVGIGQISSEVPQNLSASRPQDRQFILSSKKLLLSDSGFYLCAWRGAGELFFGEGSRLTVL.

V and J are TRBV5-1 and TRBJ2-7, with 8 bases aligning to TRBD2. V lost 5 bases to trimming and J lost 6 bases; unmatched junction nucleotides: 7. This CDR3 spans 13 amino acids. Germline V gene sequence: CDR1 SGHRS, CDR2 YFSETQ. Written as DNA, the CDR3 is TGCGCCAGCAGTATTGAGAGCGGGGGCGAGCAGTACTTC. Translation: CASSIESGGEQYF.

CDR3 coding DNA: TGCGCCAGCAGCGCGGGACAGGGATATAACTATGGCTACACCTTC. This sequence encodes CASSAGQGYNYGYTF. V and J are TRBV5-1 and TRBJ1-2, with 9 bases matching TRBD1. The CDR3 length is 15 residues. The trim removed 4 bases at V and 1 base at J, leaving 5 bases unmatched. CDR1 is SGHRS, CDR2 YFSETQ, per germline.

The rearrangement joins TRBV5-1 to TRBJ1-1, with D possibly being TRBD1 (5 bases). Trimming took 4 bases from V and 3 from J, leaving 10 bases between them. There are 13 residues in the CDR3. Germline loops: CDR1 SGHRS, CDR2 YFSETQ. CDR3 protein: CASSRAGDTEAFF. CDR3 coding DNA: TGCGCCAGCAGCCGGGCGGGGGACACTGAAGCTTTCTTT.

DNA for the CDR3: TGCGCCAGCAGCTTGACGGGAAACTACGAGCAGTACTTC. It is translated as CASSLTGNYEQYF. This chain uses TRBV5-1 with TRBJ2-7, with D tentatively TRBD2 (5 bases). CDR1 and CDR2 from the germline V gene are SGHRS and YFSETQ. The V gene lost 1 base and the J gene lost 3 bases, with 8 bases spanning the gap. CDR3 length: 13 residues.